The TCR beta chain described here comes from a study of T-cell memory formation after mild COVID-19. Study-level background: The study found TCR clusters largely donor specific. General observations from the study: Confirmation of SARS-CoV-2 specificity was lacking for second-wave clones peaking day 37.

cDNA libraries for TCR alpha and TCR beta, carrying sample barcodes and UMIs, came from 5'RACE with constant-segment primers. Using its own MiXCR run on the 5' RACE reads, TCRdb lists one record per CDR3 protein. The sample shows tens of thousands of distinct CDR3 sequences, over 12% of them seen only once. Concerning this clonotype: Its antigen is undetermined.

The sequencing input was PBMCs or a T cell subset sorted from them (not recorded which). The clonotype originates from a man aged 18 to 35 who had mild COVID-19 (a few samples of this study predate the infection). Cell type and time point are not known.

This CDR3 is CASAGRGAQPQHF. For the CDR3, the DNA is TGCGCCTCAGCGGGACGTGGGGCTCAGCCCCAGCATTTT. The chain has TRBV10-2 and TRBJ1-5; the D gene is possibly TRBD1 (5 bases). Germline V gives CDR1 WSHSY, CDR2 SAAADI. This CDR3 region has 13 residues. Deletions cut 11 bases from V and 6 bases from J, with 17 bases between.